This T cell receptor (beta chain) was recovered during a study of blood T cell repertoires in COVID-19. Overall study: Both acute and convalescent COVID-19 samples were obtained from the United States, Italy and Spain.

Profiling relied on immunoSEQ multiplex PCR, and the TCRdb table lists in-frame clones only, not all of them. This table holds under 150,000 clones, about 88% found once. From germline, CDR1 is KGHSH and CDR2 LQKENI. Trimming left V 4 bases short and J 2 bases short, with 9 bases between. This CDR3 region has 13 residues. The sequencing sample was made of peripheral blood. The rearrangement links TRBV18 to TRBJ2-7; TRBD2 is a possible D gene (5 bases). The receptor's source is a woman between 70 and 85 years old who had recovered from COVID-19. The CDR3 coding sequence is TGTGCCAGCTCACTGCCGAGGGCCTACGAGCAGTACTTC. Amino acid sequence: CASSLPRAYEQYF.